A single T cell receptor beta chain is shown here with its context. These data come from a study of blood T cell repertoires in COVID-19. The overall study: PBMCs, B-cell-depleted T cells, or T cells provided the cDNA or gDNA that made up the material.

Per the original data handling: Counts of nucleated cells, estimated from reference gene primer amplification, were obtained. Clones were read by immunoSEQ multiplex PCR, and TCRdb kept only the in-frame ones, dropping some. That table gives V, J and clone size, and the DNA gave D and trimming. The sample lists roughly 500,000 clones; roughly nine tenths were seen once. Followed over time, Seattle patients had been enrolled while infection was active. The V gene's germline CDR1 is SEHNR and CDR2 FQNEAQ (reference sequence). Trimming pared 1 base from V and 5 bases from J, leaving 6 bases between. The CDR3 extends over 13 amino acids.

J is TRBJ1-5 and V is TRBV7-9, with D perhaps matching TRBD1 (5 bases). Sequencing was carried out using peripheral blood. This clonotype was obtained from a man younger than 35 with COVID-19, enrolled during active disease. This CDR3 is CASSLGQHQPQHF. CDR3 DNA: TGTGCCAGCAGCTTAGGACAGCATCAGCCCCAGCATTTT. The full variable domain, with the rest looked up from reference TRBV7-9 and TRBJ1-5, is DTGVSQNPRHKITKRGQNVTFRCDPISEHNRLYWYRQTLGQGPEFLTYFQNEAQLEKSRLLSDRFSAERPKGSFSTLEIQRTEQGDSAMYLCASSLGQHQPQHFGDGTRLSIL.